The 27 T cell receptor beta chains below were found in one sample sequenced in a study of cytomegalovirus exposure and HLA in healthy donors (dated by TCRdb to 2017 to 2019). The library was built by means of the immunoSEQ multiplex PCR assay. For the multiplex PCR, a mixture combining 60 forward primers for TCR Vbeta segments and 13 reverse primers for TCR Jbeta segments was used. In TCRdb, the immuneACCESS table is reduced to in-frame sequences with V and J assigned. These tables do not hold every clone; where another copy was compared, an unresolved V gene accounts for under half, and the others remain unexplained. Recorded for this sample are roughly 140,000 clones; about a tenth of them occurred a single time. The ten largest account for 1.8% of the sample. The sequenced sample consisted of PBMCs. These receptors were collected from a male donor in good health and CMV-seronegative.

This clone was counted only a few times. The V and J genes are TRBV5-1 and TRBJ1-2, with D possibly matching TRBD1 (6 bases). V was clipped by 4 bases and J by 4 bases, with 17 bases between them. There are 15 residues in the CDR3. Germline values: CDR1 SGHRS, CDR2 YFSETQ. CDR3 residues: CASSPEGGRTYGYTF. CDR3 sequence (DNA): TGCGCCAGCAGCCCCGAAGGGGGACGAACCTATGGCTACACCTTC.

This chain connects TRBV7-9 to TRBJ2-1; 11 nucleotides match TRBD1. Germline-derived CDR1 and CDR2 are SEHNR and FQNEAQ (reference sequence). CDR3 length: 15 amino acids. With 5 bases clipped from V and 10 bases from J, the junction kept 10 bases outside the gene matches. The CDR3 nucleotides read TGTGCCAGCAGCCGGACAGGGGGCAGGTCCCGCGAGCAGTTCTTC. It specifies CASSRTGGRSREQFF. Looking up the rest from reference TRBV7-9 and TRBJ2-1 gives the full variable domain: DTGVSQNPRHKITKRGQNVTFRCDPISEHNRLYWYRQTLGQGPEFLTYFQNEAQLEKSRLLSDRFSAERPKGSFSTLEIQRTEQGDSAMYLCASSRTGGRSREQFFGPGTRLTVL.

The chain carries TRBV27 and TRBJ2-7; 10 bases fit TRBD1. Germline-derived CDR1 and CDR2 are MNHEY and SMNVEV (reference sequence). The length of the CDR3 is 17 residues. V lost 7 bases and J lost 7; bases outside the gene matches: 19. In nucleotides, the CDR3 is TGTGCCAGCACCATCTGGCCCCGCTCCGGGACAGGGGAGGAGCAGTACTTC. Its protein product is CASTIWPRSGTGEEQYF.

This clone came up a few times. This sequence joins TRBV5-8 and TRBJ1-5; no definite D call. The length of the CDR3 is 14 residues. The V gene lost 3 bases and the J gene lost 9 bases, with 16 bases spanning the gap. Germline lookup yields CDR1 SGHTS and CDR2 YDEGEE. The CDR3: CASSSGGRGSPQHF. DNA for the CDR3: TGTGCCAGCAGCTCGGGAGGGAGAGGATCGCCCCAGCATTTT. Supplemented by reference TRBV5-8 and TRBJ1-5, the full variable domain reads EAGVTQSPTHLIKTRGQQATLRCSPISGHTSVYWYQQALGLGLQFLLWYDEGEERNRGNFPPRFSGRQFPNYSSELNVNALELEDSALYLCASSSGGRGSPQHFGDGTRLSIL.

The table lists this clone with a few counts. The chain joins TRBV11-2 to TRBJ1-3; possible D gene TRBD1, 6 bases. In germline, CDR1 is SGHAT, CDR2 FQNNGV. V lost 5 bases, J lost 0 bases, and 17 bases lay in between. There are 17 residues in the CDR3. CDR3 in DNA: TGTGCCAGCAGCAAGATGAACGCAGGGGTCTCTGGAAACACCATATATTTT. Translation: CASSKMNAGVSGNTIYF.

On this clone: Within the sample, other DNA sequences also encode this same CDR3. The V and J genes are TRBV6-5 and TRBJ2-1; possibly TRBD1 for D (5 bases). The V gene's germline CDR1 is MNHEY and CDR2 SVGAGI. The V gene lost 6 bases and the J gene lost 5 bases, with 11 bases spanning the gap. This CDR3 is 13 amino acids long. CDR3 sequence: CASSPQVNNEQFF. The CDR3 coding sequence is TGTGCCAGCAGCCCACAGGTAAACAATGAGCAGTTCTTC.

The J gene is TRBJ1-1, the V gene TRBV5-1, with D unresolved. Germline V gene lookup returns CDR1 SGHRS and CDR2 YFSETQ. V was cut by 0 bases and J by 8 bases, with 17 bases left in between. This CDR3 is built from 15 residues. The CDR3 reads CASSLGGMRTREAFF. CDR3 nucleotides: TGCGCCAGCAGCTTGGGGGGTATGAGGACTCGAGAAGCTTTCTTT. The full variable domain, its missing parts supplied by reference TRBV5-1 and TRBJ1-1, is KAGVTQTPRYLIKTRGQQVTLSCSPISGHRSVSWYQQTPGQGLQFLFEYFSETQRNKGNFPGRFSGRQFSNSRSEMNVSTLELGDSALYLCASSLGGMRTREAFFGQGTRLTVV.

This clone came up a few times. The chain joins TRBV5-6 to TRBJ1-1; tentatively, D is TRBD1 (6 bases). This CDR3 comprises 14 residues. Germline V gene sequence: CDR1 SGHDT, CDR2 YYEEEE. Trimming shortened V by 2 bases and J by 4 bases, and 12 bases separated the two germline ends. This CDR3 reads CASSFRSGATEAFF. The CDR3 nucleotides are TGTGCCAGCAGCTTTCGGTCAGGGGCCACTGAAGCTTTCTTT.

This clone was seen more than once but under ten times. The CDR3 DNA follows: TGCGCCAGCAGCCAATTTGGGCAGGGGGGAACTTGGGATACGCAGTATTTT. Amino acid sequence: CASSQFGQGGTWDTQYF. The chain recombines TRBV4-1 with TRBJ2-3; tentative D call: TRBD1 (7 bases). Germline-derived CDR1 and CDR2 are MGHRA and YSYEKL. Trimming left V 2 bases short and J 6 bases short, with 21 bases between. CDR3 length: 17 amino acids.

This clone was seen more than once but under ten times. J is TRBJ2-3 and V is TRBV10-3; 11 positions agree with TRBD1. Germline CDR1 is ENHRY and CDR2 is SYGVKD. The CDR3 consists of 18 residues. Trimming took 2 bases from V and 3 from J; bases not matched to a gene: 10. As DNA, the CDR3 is TGTGCCATCAGTGAGGCGGCCCGGACAGGGGGCATGACAGATACGCAGTATTTT. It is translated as CAISEAARTGGMTDTQYF.

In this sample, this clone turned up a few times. CDR3 in DNA: TGTGCCAGCAGCTTAGTTGTCGGTGTATATAGCAATCAGCCCCAGCATTTT. Translating it yields CASSLVVGVYSNQPQHF. The V and J genes are TRBV7-2 and TRBJ1-5; D is ambiguous. The CDR3 contains 17 residues. Germline CDR1 is SGHTA and CDR2 is FQGNSA. V shed 1 base and J shed 0 bases, with 13 bases lying between them. Combining the CDR3 with reference TRBV7-2 and TRBJ1-5 gives the whole variable domain GAGVSQSPSNKVTEKGKDVELRCDPISGHTALYWYRQSLGQGLEFLIYFQGNSAPDKSGLPSDRFSAERTGGSVSTLTIQRTQQEDSAVYLCASSLVVGVYSNQPQHFGDGTRLSIL.

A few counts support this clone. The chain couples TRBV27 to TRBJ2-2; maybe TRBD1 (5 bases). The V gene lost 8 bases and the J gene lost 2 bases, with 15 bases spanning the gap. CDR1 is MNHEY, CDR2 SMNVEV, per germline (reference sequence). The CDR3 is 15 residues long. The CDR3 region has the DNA TGTGCCAGCCTCGGCTATGGACAAAACACCGGGGAGCTGTTTTTT. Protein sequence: CASLGYGQNTGELFF.

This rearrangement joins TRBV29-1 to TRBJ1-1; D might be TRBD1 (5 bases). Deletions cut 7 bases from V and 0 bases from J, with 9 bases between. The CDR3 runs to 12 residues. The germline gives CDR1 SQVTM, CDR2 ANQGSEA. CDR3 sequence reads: CSGQTMNTEAFF. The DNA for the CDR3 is TGCAGCGGACAGACCATGAACACTGAAGCTTTCTTT.

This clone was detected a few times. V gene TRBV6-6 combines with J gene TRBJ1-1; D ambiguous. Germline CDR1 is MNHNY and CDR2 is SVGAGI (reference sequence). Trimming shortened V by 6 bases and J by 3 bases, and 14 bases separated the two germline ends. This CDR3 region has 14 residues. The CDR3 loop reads CASSPPEGDTEAFF. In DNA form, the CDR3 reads TGTGCCAGCAGCCCTCCGGAGGGTGACACTGAAGCTTTCTTT.

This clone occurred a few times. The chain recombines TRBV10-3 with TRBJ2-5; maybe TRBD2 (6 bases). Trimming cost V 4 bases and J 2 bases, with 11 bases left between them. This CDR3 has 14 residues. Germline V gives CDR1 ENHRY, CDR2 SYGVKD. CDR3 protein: CAISAPGVQETQYF. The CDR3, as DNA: TGTGCCATCAGTGCGCCGGGGGTTCAAGAGACCCAGTACTTC.

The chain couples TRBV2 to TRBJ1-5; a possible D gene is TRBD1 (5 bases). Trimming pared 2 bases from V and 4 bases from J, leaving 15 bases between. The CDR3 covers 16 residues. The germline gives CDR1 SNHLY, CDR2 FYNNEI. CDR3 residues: CASSERVGVGNQPQHF. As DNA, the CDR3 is TGTGCCAGCAGTGAAAGGGTAGGGGTGGGTAATCAGCCCCAGCATTTT.

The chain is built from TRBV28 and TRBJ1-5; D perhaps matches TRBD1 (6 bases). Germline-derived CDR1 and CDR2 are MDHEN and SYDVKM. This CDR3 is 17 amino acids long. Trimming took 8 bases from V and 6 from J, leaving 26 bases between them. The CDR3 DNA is TGTGCCAGCCATTCCCTCCCGTACAGGGAATCGGGTCAGCCCCAGCATTTT. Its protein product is CASHSLPYRESGQPQHF. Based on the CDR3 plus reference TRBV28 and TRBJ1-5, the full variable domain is DVKVTQSSRYLVKRTGEKVFLECVQDMDHENMFWYRQDPGLGLRLIYFSYDVKMKEKGDIPEGYSVSREKKERFSLILESASTNQTSMYLCASHSLPYRESGQPQHFGDGTRLSIL.

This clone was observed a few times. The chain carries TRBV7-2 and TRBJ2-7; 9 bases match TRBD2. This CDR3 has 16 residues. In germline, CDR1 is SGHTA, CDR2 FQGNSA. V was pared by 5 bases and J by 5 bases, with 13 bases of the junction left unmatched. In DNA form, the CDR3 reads TGTGCCAGCAGCCCTAGCCGGGCGGGAGGGTTCGACGAGCAGTACTTC. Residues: CASSPSRAGGFDEQYF.

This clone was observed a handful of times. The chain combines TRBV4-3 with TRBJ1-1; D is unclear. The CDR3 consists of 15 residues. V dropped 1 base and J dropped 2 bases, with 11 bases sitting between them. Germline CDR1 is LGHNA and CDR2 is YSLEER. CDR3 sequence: CASSQVLSGNTEAFF. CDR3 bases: TGCGCCAGCAGCCAAGTACTGTCGGGTAACACTGAAGCTTTCTTT.

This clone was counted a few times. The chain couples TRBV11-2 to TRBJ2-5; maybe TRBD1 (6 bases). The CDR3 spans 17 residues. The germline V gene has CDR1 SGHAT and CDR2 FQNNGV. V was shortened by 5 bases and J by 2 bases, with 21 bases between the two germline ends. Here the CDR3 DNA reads TGTGCCAGCAGCACGACCCTCAGCAACCAGGGGCAAGAGACCCAGTACTTC. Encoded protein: CASSTTLSNQGQETQYF.

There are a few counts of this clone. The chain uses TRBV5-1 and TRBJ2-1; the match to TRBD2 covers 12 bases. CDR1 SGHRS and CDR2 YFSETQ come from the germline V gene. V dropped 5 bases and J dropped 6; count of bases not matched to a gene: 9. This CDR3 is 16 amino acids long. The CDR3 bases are TGCGCCAGCAGGGTTACCGGGACTAGCGGGCCCAATGAGCAGTTCTTC. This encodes CASRVTGTSGPNEQFF.

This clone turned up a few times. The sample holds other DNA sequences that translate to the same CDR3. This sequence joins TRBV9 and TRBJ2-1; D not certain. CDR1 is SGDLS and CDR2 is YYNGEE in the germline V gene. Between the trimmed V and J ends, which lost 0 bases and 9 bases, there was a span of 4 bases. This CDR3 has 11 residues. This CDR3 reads CASSVGGEQFF. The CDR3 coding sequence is TGTGCCAGCAGCGTAGGAGGTGAGCAGTTCTTC.

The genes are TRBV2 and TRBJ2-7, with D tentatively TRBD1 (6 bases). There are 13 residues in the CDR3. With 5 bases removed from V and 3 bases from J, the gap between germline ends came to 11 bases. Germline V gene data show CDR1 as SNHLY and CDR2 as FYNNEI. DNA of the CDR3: TGTGCCAGCAGTTATTGGACAGACTACGAGCAGTACTTC. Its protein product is CASSYWTDYEQYF.

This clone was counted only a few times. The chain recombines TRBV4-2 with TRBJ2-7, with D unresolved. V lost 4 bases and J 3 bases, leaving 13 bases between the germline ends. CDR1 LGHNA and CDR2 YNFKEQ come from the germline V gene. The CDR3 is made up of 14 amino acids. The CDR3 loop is CASSPGWSDYEQYF. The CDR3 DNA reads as TGTGCCAGCAGCCCCGGATGGAGCGACTACGAGCAGTACTTC.

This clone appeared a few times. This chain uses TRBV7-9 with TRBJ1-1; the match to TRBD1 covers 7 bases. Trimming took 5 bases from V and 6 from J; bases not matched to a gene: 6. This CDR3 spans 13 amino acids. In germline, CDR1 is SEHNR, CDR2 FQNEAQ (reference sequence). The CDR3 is CASSPGRGPEAFF. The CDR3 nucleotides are TGTGCCAGCAGCCCCGGGAGGGGGCCTGAAGCTTTCTTT.

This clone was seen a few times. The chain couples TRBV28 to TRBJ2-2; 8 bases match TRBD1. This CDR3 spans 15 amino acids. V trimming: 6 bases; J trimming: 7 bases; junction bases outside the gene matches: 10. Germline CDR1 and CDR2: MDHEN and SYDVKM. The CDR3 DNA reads TGTGCCAGCAGGGTACTAACAGGGGGAAGCGGGGAGCTGTTTTTT. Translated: CASRVLTGGSGELFF.

The CDR3 DNA reads TGCGCCAGCAGGGGGGACAGGGCTATCTCTGGAAACACCATATATTTT. Translated: CASRGDRAISGNTIYF. The chain uses TRBV5-1 and TRBJ1-3, with TRBD1 matching over 9 bases. Germline trimming cut 5 bases from V and 0 bases from J; bases unmatched to any gene: 6. This CDR3 has 16 residues. Germline CDR1 SGHRS, CDR2 YFSETQ. The whole variable domain, filled in from reference TRBV5-1 and TRBJ1-3, reads KAGVTQTPRYLIKTRGQQVTLSCSPISGHRSVSWYQQTPGQGLQFLFEYFSETQRNKGNFPGRFSGRQFSNSRSEMNVSTLELGDSALYLCASRGDRAISGNTIYFGEGSWLTVV.